This TCR beta chain was documented in a study of cytomegalovirus exposure and HLA in healthy donors. Notes on the study in general: Later analysis demonstrated an association between a missense DCLRE1C variant and TCR beta V- and J-gene trimming.

The CDR3 extends over 16 amino acids. The V gene end was trimmed by 6 bases and the J gene end by 8 bases; junction bases not matched to a gene: 11. Germline CDR1 is SGHTA and CDR2 is FQGNSA. Researchers ran the PCR with 60 Vbeta and 13 Jbeta primers. The assay was immunoSEQ multiplex PCR, and TCRdb's table has in-frame clones only and misses some. The sample contains approximately 150,000 clones, roughly 76% of which appear only once. Concerning this clone itself: Its specificity is not known.

This sequence originates from a woman aged 45-65 years in good health and CMV-seronegative. Sequenced: PBMCs. The V and J genes are TRBV7-2 and TRBJ2-1, with 12 bases lining up with TRBD1. CDR3 coding DNA: TGTGCCAGCAGTTCCATCGGGACAGGGGGCTGGGATGAGCAGTTCTTC. This encodes CASSSIGTGGWDEQFF.